This passage covers 26 T cell receptor beta chains from one sample sequenced in a study of blood T cells in healthy people across ages. Primed by a sample-barcoded 5' primer and a J-beta primer mix, a second PCR proceeded for 7 to 11 cycles. TCRdb re-analysed the 5' RACE reads in MiXCR, keeping a single row per CDR3 protein. Found here are fewer than 1 million distinct CDR3 sequences, under 45% of them singletons; the top ten hold about a fifth. The source material was blood. The source of these receptors is a man aged 55-75 years in good health.

The rearrangement joins TRBV6-5 to TRBJ2-3; D gene unclear. This CDR3 is 13 amino acids long. The V end was cut by 2 bases, the J end by 6 bases, with 9 bases between. The germline CDR1 and CDR2 sequences are MNHEY and SVGAGI. As DNA, the CDR3 is TGTGCCAGCAGTTACGGAGCTCCGGATACGCAGTATTTT. This translates into CASSYGAPDTQYF.

V is TRBV15 and J is TRBJ2-5, with 11 bases fitting TRBD1. Trimming cost V 3 bases and J 5 bases; bases outside gene matches: 5. This CDR3 contains 15 residues. The germline CDR1 and CDR2 sequences are LNHNV and YYDKDF (reference sequence). Here the CDR3 DNA reads TGTGCCACCAGCAGCGGACAGGGGGCGATGGAGACCCAGTACTTC. It translates to CATSSGQGAMETQYF.

This clonotype has a handful of counts. The CDR3 spells CAWSVAFIYEQYF. CDR3 sequence (DNA): TGTGCCTGGAGTGTAGCCTTTATCTACGAGCAGTACTTC. The chain employs TRBV30 and TRBJ2-4; D unclear. The assigned J gene may be wrong: the sequence end matches TRBJ2-7 better. CDR1 and CDR2 from the germline V gene are GTSNPN and SVGIG (reference sequence). The length of the CDR3 is 13 residues.

The rearrangement uses TRBV3-1 and TRBJ1-5; 8 positions match TRBD1. CDR1 and CDR2 from the germline V gene are LGHDT and YNNKEL (reference sequence). The CDR3 is 15 residues long. V was clipped by 3 bases and J by 5 bases; unmatched bases: 6. CDR3 DNA sequence: TGTGCCAGCAGCCAGGACAGGGCTGTTTATCAGCCCCAGCATTTT. Amino acid sequence: CASSQDRAVYQPQHF.

Turning to this clonotype: A read error may account for a junction end that differs from germline. The V and J genes are TRBV11-2 and TRBJ1-4; D call uncertain. Germline V gene lookup returns CDR1 SGHAT and CDR2 FQNNGV. CDR3 length equals 19 residues. The CDR3 region has the DNA TGTGCCAGCGGCTTAGAGGGCTCTTGGAGACGTACAGCTAATGAAAAACTGTTTTTT. Its protein product is CASGLEGSWRRTANEKLFF.

This chain uses TRBV27 with TRBJ2-5; 14 bases fit TRBD2. Trimming at V came to 5 bases and at J to 2 bases, leaving 10 bases not matched to a gene. CDR1 is MNHEY, CDR2 SMNVEV, per germline (reference sequence). The CDR3 consists of 18 residues. Here the CDR3 reads CASSARGLAGAPQETQYF. DNA for the CDR3: TGTGCCAGCAGTGCCAGGGGACTAGCGGGGGCCCCACAAGAGACCCAGTACTTC.

Notes on this clonotype: Possible read error: a much larger clone is one base away. The genes are TRBV6-2 or TRBV6-3 and TRBJ2-1; 8 bases are shared with TRBD2. The CDR3 length is 13 residues. Germline-derived CDR1 and CDR2 are MNHEY and SVGEGT. The CDR3 region has the DNA TGTGCCGGCAGTTACTTGGGACTAGGGGAGCAGTTCTTC. Amino acids: CAGSYLGLGEQFF.

The chain has TRBV12-3 or TRBV12-4 and TRBJ2-1; D is unclear. Trimming removed 3 bases from V and 7 bases from J, with 16 bases in between. The CDR3 totals 15 residues. CDR3 DNA sequence: TGTGCCAGCAGTTTCTCAGCTATGTACTCTAATGAGCAGTTCTTC. It yields the protein CASSFSAMYSNEQFF.

This sequence joins TRBV6-2 or TRBV6-3 and TRBJ2-5, with TRBD1 as a possible D gene (6 bases). From germline, CDR1 is MNHEY and CDR2 SVGEGT. The length of the CDR3 is 15 residues. V was trimmed by 8 bases and J by 2 bases, leaving 18 bases between them. The CDR3 loop reads CASETLTDRQETQYF. The DNA for the CDR3 is TGTGCCAGCGAGACACTAACGGACAGACAAGAGACCCAGTACTTC.

The chain has TRBV6-2 or TRBV6-3 and TRBJ1-2; no clear D. The V gene lost 10 bases and the J gene lost 6 bases, with 18 bases spanning the gap. The CDR3 runs 13 residues. CDR1 is MNHEY and CDR2 is SVGEGT in the germline V gene. The CDR3 is CANPTGGADGYTF. In nucleotides, the CDR3 is TGTGCCAACCCCACGGGAGGCGCGGATGGCTACACCTTC.

The chain carries TRBV28 and TRBJ2-7, with D maybe TRBD1 (6 bases). Trimming stripped 11 bases from V and 1 base from J, with 18 bases between. CDR1 and CDR2 (germline): MDHEN, SYDVKM. CDR3 length: 14 residues. CDR3 DNA sequence: TGTGCCTCAATCGAGACAGGTAGTTCCTACGAGCAGTACTTC. It specifies CASIETGSSYEQYF.

This clonotype has just a few counts. The V and J genes are TRBV25-1 and TRBJ1-4; tentatively, D is TRBD1 (5 bases). Trimming cost V 6 bases and J 6 bases, with 11 bases left between them. The length of the CDR3 is 13 residues. Germline-derived CDR1 and CDR2 are MGHDK and SYGVNS. The CDR3 nucleotides read TGTGCCAGCAGGGAGACAGAATATGAAAAACTGTTTTTT. Translated: CASRETEYEKLFF.

The chain carries TRBV25-1 and TRBJ1-4, with D hard to call. V was cut by 5 bases and J by 7 bases, with 14 bases left in between. The germline V gene encodes CDR1 MGHDK and CDR2 SYGVNS. This CDR3 is 14 amino acids long. The CDR3 DNA is TGTGCCAGCAGTCAAAGGTGGGAGGGTGAAAAACTGTTTTTT. Its protein product is CASSQRWEGEKLFF.

This chain links TRBV4-2 with TRBJ2-1; maybe TRBD1 (5 bases). Trimming cost V 4 bases and J 9 bases, with 10 bases left between them. This CDR3 region has 12 residues. Germline CDR1 LGHNA, CDR2 YNFKEQ. CDR3 nucleotide sequence: TGTGCCAGCAGCCCCCTTGGGGCTGAGCAGTTCTTC. It codes for CASSPLGAEQFF.

This clonotype occurred a few times. The rearrangement uses TRBV6-1 and TRBJ2-7, with a weak D call TRBD1 (5 bases). The germline V and J ends were trimmed by 2 bases and 2 bases, with 13 bases remaining between them. The length of the CDR3 is 15 residues. The germline CDR1 and CDR2 sequences are MNHNS and SASEGT. The CDR3, as DNA: TGTGCCAGCAGTGAATTTGGACAAAACACCTACGAGCAGTACTTC. Its translation: CASSEFGQNTYEQYF.

The chain combines TRBV20-1 with TRBJ2-7; D might be TRBD2 (6 bases). The V gene's germline CDR1 is DFQATT and CDR2 SNEGSKA (reference sequence). This CDR3 has 16 residues. With 0 bases removed from V and 10 bases from J, the gap between germline ends came to 25 bases. For the CDR3, the DNA is TGCAGTGCTAGAGATTTGAGGGAACTAGCCAAAAACACTCAGTACTTC. Its protein product is CSARDLRELAKNTQYF.

This clonotype was counted only a few times. The chain uses TRBV6-1 and TRBJ1-6; D is possibly TRBD1 (5 bases). The CDR3 spans 15 residues. The germline V gene has CDR1 MNHNS and CDR2 SASEGT. Between the trimmed V and J ends, which lost 2 bases and 6 bases, there was a span of 11 bases. CDR3 region: CASSELRGSNSPLHF. DNA of the CDR3: TGTGCCAGCAGTGAACTACGGGGGAGTAATTCACCCCTCCACTTT.

The chain carries TRBV7-2 and TRBJ2-2; D uncertain. The CDR3 is 13 amino acids. Germline V gene data show CDR1 as SGHTA and CDR2 as FQGNSA. V lost 3 bases, J lost 7 bases, and 9 bases lay in between. In DNA, the CDR3 is TGTGCCAGCAGCTTTCGAAAAGGCGGGGAGCTGTTTTTT. Amino acids: CASSFRKGGELFF.

This clonotype has more than one count but fewer than ten. The chain links TRBV11-2 to TRBJ2-2; a possible D gene is TRBD1 (6 bases). The CDR3 is 14 amino acids. Trimming shortened V by 3 bases and J by 8 bases, and 13 bases separated the two germline ends. Germline V gene data show CDR1 as SGHAT and CDR2 as FQNNGV. The CDR3 region has the DNA TGTGCCAGCAGCTTTAATGGGGGCGCGGGGGAGCTGTTTTTT. This encodes CASSFNGGAGELFF.

This clonotype appeared a few times. The chain recombines TRBV10-3 with TRBJ2-5, with D tentatively TRBD2 (6 bases). This CDR3 is 16 amino acids long. The V and J ends lost 11 bases and 5 bases respectively, with 27 bases between them. Germline-derived CDR1 and CDR2 are ENHRY and SYGVKD. The CDR3 loop is CASSSSPQVGGETQYF. The CDR3 DNA reads TGTGCCTCCAGTTCGTCCCCACAGGTGGGGGGTGAGACCCAGTACTTC.

This clonotype occurred a few times. The gene calls are TRBV20-1 and TRBJ2-4; D perhaps matches TRBD2 (6 bases). The CDR3 length is 13 residues. Trimming took off 7 bases at V and 1 base at J, with 11 bases between the two ends. The V gene's germline CDR1 is DFQATT and CDR2 SNEGSKA (reference sequence). The CDR3 protein is CSVTRGAKNIQYF. The CDR3 DNA reads TGCAGTGTCACTCGGGGGGCCAAAAACATTCAGTACTTC.

The rearrangement uses TRBV12-3 or TRBV12-4 and TRBJ1-6; D uncertain. V was shortened by 4 bases and J by 9 bases, with 16 bases between the two germline ends. This CDR3 spans 15 amino acids. The CDR3 coding sequence is TGTGCCAGCAGTTCCTCCGGGAGCTCGCTTTCACCCCTCCACTTT. Translating it yields CASSSSGSSLSPLHF.

This rearrangement joins TRBV10-3 to TRBJ2-3; 8 bases agree with TRBD1. V shed 6 bases and J 3 bases; nucleotides not matched to a gene: 5. This CDR3 region has 14 residues. Germline V gene sequence: CDR1 ENHRY, CDR2 SYGVKD. CDR3 sequence: CAIRRTGRTDTQYF. Here the CDR3 DNA reads TGTGCCATCAGGCGGACAGGGAGGACAGATACGCAGTATTTT.

This clonotype occurred a few times. The chain carries TRBV7-2 and TRBJ2-3, with 9 bases lining up with TRBD2. V dropped 1 base and J dropped 4; count of bases not matched to a gene: 9. Germline lookup yields CDR1 SGHTA and CDR2 FQGNSA. The length of the CDR3 is 17 residues. The CDR3 nucleotides are TGTGCCAGCAGCTTAGTTCCGGCGGGGGGGCCGTCAGATACGCAGTATTTT. Translation gives CASSLVPAGGPSDTQYF.

This clonotype turned up a few times. V gene TRBV12-3 or TRBV12-4 combines with J gene TRBJ1-4; 7 positions match TRBD1. This CDR3 comprises 15 residues. With 5 bases clipped from V and 7 bases from J, the junction kept 10 bases outside the gene matches. The CDR3 DNA reads as TGTGCCAGCAGTGAGACCGGGACAGTCCCTGAAAAACTGTTTTTT. Translating gives CASSETGTVPEKLFF.

The V gene is TRBV3-1, the J gene TRBJ2-5; D is perhaps TRBD2 (6 bases). The germline V gene has CDR1 LGHDT and CDR2 YNNKEL (reference sequence). This CDR3 contains 15 residues. The V end lost 5 bases, the J end lost 5 bases, and 18 bases lay between the germline ends. The CDR3, as DNA: TGTGCCAGCAGCTCAGCCGGACTACGCGGGGAGACCCAGTACTTC. Its translation is CASSSAGLRGETQYF.